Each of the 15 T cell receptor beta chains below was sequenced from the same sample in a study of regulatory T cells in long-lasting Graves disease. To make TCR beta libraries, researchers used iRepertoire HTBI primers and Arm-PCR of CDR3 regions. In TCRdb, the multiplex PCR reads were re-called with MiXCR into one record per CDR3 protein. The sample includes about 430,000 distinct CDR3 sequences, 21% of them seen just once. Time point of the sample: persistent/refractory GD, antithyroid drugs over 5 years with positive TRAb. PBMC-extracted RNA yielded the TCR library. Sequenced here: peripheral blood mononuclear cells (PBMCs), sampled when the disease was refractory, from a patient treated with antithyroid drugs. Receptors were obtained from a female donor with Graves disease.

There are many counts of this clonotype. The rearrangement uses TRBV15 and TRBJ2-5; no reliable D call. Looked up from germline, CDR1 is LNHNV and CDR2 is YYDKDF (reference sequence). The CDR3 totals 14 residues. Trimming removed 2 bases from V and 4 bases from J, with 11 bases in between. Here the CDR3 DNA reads TGTGCCACCAGCAGAACCAAAAGCGTAGAGACCCAGTACTTC. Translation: CATSRTKSVETQYF.

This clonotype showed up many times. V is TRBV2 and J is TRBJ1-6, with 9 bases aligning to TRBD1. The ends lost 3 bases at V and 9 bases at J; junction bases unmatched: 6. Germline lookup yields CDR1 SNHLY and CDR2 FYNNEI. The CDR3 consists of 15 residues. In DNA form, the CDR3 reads TGTGCCAGCAGTGAGTCGGGACAGGGCTTTTCACCCCTCCACTTT. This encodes CASSESGQGFSPLHF.

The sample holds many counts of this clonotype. CDR3 coding DNA: TGTGCCAGCAGTACCGACCGAAACTACGAGCAGTACTTC. It translates to CASSTDRNYEQYF. The chain couples TRBV2 to TRBJ2-7; D is undetermined. From germline, CDR1 is SNHLY and CDR2 FYNNEI. Trimming cost V 5 bases and J 3 bases, with 11 bases left between them. The CDR3 totals 13 residues.

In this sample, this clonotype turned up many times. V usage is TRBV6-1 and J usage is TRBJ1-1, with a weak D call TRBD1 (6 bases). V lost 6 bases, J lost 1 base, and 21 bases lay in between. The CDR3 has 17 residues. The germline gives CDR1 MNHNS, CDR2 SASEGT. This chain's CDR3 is CASRVLGTGRANTEAFF. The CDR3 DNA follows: TGTGCCAGCAGAGTACTTGGAACAGGGCGGGCGAACACTGAAGCTTTCTTT.

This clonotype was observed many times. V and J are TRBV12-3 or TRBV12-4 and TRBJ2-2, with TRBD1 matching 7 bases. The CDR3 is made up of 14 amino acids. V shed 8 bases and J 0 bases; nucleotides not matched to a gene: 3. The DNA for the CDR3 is TGTGCCAGCGCGCAGGGGGCGAACACCGGGGAGCTGTTTTTT. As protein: CASAQGANTGELFF.

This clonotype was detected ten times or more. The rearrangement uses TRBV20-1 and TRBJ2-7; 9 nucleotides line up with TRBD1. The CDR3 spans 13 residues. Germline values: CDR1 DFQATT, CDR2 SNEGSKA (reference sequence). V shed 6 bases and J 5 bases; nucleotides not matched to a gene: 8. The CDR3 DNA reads TGCAGTGCCCTCGGGGACAGGGAAAACGAGCAGTACTTC. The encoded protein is CSALGDRENEQYF.

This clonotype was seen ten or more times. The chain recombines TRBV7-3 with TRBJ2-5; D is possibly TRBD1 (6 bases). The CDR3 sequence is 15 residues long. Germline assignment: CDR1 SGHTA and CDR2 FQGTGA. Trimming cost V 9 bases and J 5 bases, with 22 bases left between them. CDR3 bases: TGTGCCAGTACCTCCCCCACAGGGTTAAGGGAGACCCAGTACTTC. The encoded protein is CASTSPTGLRETQYF.

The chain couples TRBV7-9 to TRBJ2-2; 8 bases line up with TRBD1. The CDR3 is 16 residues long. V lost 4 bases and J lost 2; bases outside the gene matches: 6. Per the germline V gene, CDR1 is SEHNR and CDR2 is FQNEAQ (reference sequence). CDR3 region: CASSSTGATNTGELFF. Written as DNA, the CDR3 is TGTGCCAGCAGCTCGACAGGGGCCACCAACACCGGGGAGCTGTTTTTT.

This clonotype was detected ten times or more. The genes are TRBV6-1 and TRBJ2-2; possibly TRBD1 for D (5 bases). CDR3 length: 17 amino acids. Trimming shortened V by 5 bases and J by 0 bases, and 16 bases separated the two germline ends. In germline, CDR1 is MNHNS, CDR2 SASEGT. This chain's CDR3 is CASSRQTDSANTGELFF. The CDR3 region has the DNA TGTGCCAGCAGTCGTCAGACCGACAGTGCGAACACCGGGGAGCTGTTTTTT.

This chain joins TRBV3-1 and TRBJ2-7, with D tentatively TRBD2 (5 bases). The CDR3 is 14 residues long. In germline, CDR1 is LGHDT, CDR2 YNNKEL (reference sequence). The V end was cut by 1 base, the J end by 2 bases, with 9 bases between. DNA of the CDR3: TGTGCCAGCAGCCAAGTCTCCGGGGCCTACGAGCAGTACTTC. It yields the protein CASSQVSGAYEQYF.

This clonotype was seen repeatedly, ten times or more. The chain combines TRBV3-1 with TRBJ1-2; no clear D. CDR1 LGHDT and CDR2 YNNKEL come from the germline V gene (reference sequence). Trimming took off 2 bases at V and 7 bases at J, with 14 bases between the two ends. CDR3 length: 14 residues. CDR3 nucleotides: TGTGCCAGCAGCCAAAGGTACACACCAGGTGGCTACACCTTC. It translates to CASSQRYTPGGYTF.

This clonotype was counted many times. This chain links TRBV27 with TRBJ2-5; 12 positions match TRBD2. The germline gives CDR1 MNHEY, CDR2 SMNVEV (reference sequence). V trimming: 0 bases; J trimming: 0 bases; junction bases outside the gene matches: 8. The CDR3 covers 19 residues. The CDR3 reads CASSLSIPGLAGNQETQYF. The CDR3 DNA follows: TGTGCCAGCAGTTTATCGATACCCGGACTAGCGGGAAACCAAGAGACCCAGTACTTC.

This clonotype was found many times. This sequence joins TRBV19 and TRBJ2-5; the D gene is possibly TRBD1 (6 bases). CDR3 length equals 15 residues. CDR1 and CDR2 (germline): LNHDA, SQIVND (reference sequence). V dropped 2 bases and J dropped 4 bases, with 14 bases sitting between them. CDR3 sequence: CASSIRQGKGETQYF. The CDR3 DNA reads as TGTGCCAGTAGTATAAGGCAGGGGAAGGGAGAGACCCAGTACTTC.

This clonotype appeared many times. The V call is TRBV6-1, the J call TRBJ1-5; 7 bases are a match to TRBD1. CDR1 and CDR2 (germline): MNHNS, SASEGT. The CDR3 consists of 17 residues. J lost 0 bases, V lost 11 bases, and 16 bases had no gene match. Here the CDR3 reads CASLGTDYFNSNQPQHF. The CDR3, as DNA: TGTGCCTCTTTAGGGACAGACTACTTCAATAGCAATCAGCCCCAGCATTTT.

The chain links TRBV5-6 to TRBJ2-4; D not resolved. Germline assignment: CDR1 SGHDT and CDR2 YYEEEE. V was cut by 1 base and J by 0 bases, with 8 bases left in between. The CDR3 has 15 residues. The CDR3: CASSLTQLAKNIQYF. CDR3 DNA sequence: TGTGCCAGCAGCTTGACACAGTTAGCCAAAAACATTCAGTACTTC.